The 22 T cell receptor beta chains below were found in one sample sequenced in a study of post-analysis software for immune sequencing data. The study, taken as a whole, reports: The five TRBV segments detected at higher frequency in patients than in controls included TRBV5-6, TRBV5-1 and TRBV20-1.

These TCRs are of unknown antigen specificity. TCR beta libraries were prepared from cDNA with unique molecular identifiers. TCRdb analysed the PCR reads with MiXCR anew, one entry per CDR3 protein. Counted here are about 770,000 distinct CDR3 sequences, 46% occurring once; the ten biggest clones make up just under 5%. The source material was blood. Receptors were obtained from a girl aged 5 to 17 with multiple sclerosis.

This clonotype was detected a few times. The chain recombines TRBV15 with TRBJ2-7; D might be TRBD1 (7 bases). This CDR3 contains 13 residues. The V and J ends lost 5 bases and 2 bases respectively, with 10 bases between them. Germline CDR1 LNHNV, CDR2 YYDKDF (reference sequence). CDR3 in amino acids: CATSGGGTYEQYF. For the CDR3, the DNA is TGTGCCACCAGCGGAGGGGGCACCTACGAGCAGTACTTC.

The V and J genes are TRBV7-2 and TRBJ2-6; perhaps TRBD2 as D (5 bases). Trimming left V 5 bases short and J 2 bases short, with 10 bases between. Germline CDR1 is SGHTA and CDR2 is FQGNSA. This CDR3 contains 15 residues. CDR3 bases: TGTGCCAGCAGCCCTCCCGGGACTGGGGCCAACGTCCTGACTTTC. Translated, it gives CASSPPGTGANVLTF.

The table lists this clonotype with a few counts. The genes are TRBV13 and TRBJ2-7; D is uncertain. CDR1 is PRHDT, CDR2 FYEKMQ, per germline (reference sequence). V was clipped by 5 bases and J by 2 bases, with 13 bases between them. The CDR3 contains 14 residues. CDR3 DNA sequence: TGTGCCAGCAGCCAATATGGCTCTACCTACGAGCAGTACTTC. Encoded protein: CASSQYGSTYEQYF.

This clonotype was recorded a few times. The chain combines TRBV27 with TRBJ2-3; 9 bases line up with TRBD1. J gave up 4 bases and V 5 bases, and 10 bases lay outside the gene matches. The CDR3 has 16 residues. Per germline, CDR1 MNHEY and CDR2 SMNVEV (reference sequence). The CDR3 reads CASSMLGDRVSDTQYF. The CDR3 DNA sequence: TGTGCCAGCAGTATGTTGGGGGACAGGGTATCAGATACGCAGTATTTT.

The V call is TRBV6-1, the J call TRBJ2-4, with D tentatively TRBD2 (5 bases). Trimming stripped 10 bases from V and 2 bases from J, with 12 bases between. Germline V gene lookup returns CDR1 MNHNS and CDR2 SASEGT. This CDR3 contains 13 residues. CDR3 amino acids: CATSDSPKNIQYF. The CDR3 region has the DNA TGTGCCACCTCGGACTCCCCCAAAAACATTCAGTACTTC.

The chain couples TRBV12-5 to TRBJ1-2; D is uncertain. Germline V gene lookup returns CDR1 LGHNT and CDR2 FRNRAP. The CDR3 contains 15 residues. V was trimmed by 7 bases and J by 3 bases, leaving 18 bases between them. The CDR3 nucleotides are TGTGCTAGTGCCTTGGGAGACCCTCGGTACTATGGCTACACCTTC. This sequence encodes CASALGDPRYYGYTF.

This clonotype was found a few times. J is TRBJ1-1 and V is TRBV15; D unclear. The CDR3 consists of 14 residues. The germline V gene encodes CDR1 LNHNV and CDR2 YYDKDF (reference sequence). V was shortened by 0 bases and J by 2 bases, with 7 bases between the two germline ends. The CDR3 loop reads CATSRDEDNTEAFF. The DNA of the CDR3 is TGTGCCACCAGCAGAGACGAGGACAACACTGAAGCTTTCTTT.

This clonotype was counted a few times. V gene TRBV3-1 combines with J gene TRBJ2-2; 10 nucleotides agree with TRBD1. Germline V gives CDR1 LGHDT, CDR2 YNNKEL (reference sequence). CDR3 length equals 15 residues. The V gene end was trimmed by 4 bases and the J gene end by 5 bases; junction bases not matched to a gene: 4. CDR3 protein: CASSPGQGITGELFF. The CDR3 region has the DNA TGTGCCAGCAGCCCGGGACAGGGGATTACCGGGGAGCTGTTTTTT.

This clonotype was observed once. The genes are TRBV7-3 and TRBJ1-4; D unclear. The CDR3 covers 12 residues. Trimming cost V 3 bases and J 8 bases, with 7 bases left between them. The germline V gene encodes CDR1 SGHTA and CDR2 FQGTGA. In nucleotides, the CDR3 is TGTGCCAGCAGCTTTAGAAACGAAAAACTGTTTTTT. This codes for CASSFRNEKLFF.

The table lists this clonotype with a few counts. The genes are TRBV5-1 and TRBJ2-3; D remains unclear. The germline V and J ends were trimmed by 0 bases and 1 base, with 9 bases remaining between them. This CDR3 has 15 residues. Germline V gives CDR1 SGHRS, CDR2 YFSETQ. The CDR3 spells CASSLDGDRTDTQYF. As DNA, the CDR3 is TGCGCCAGCAGCTTGGATGGCGACCGCACAGATACGCAGTATTTT.

This clonotype has just a few counts. The chain carries TRBV20-1 and TRBJ2-5; D call uncertain. Germline lookup yields CDR1 DFQATT and CDR2 SNEGSKA (reference sequence). This CDR3 is built from 18 residues. The germline V and J ends were trimmed by 1 base and 2 bases, with 23 bases remaining between them. The CDR3: CSARALNLFEALQETQYF. The CDR3 coding sequence is TGCAGTGCTAGAGCCCTAAATCTGTTCGAAGCCCTACAAGAGACCCAGTACTTC.

This clonotype came up a few times. V and J are TRBV4-2 and TRBJ2-7; a weak D match, TRBD1 (5 bases). CDR1 LGHNA and CDR2 YNFKEQ come from the germline V gene. V dropped 4 bases and J dropped 3 bases, with 13 bases sitting between them. The CDR3 has 14 residues. The CDR3 DNA is TGTGCCAGCAGCCGACAGTACAGGAACTACGAGCAGTACTTC. Encoded protein: CASSRQYRNYEQYF.

The chain combines TRBV4-3 with TRBJ2-1; D is perhaps TRBD1 or TRBD2 (6 bases each). Germline V CDR1 and CDR2: LGHNA, YSLEER. The CDR3 has 15 residues. V lost 3 bases, J lost 5 bases, and 14 bases lay in between. CDR3 DNA sequence: TGCGCCAGCAGCCACCATTGGGGGGCGAACAATGAGCAGTTCTTC. Its protein product is CASSHHWGANNEQFF.

This clonotype turned up a few times. This rearrangement joins TRBV29-1 to TRBJ1-1, with D maybe TRBD1 (5 bases). The germline gives CDR1 SQVTM, CDR2 ANQGSEA. The CDR3 extends over 13 amino acids. Trimming stripped 7 bases from V and 4 bases from J, with 16 bases between. The CDR3 here is CSGQGSGGTEAFF. CDR3 nucleotide sequence: TGCAGCGGCCAAGGATCGGGGGGCACTGAAGCTTTCTTT. The full variable domain, completed using reference TRBV29-1 and TRBJ1-1, is SAVISQKPSRDICQRGTSLTIQCQVDSQVTMMFWYRQQPGQSLTLIATANQGSEATYESGFVIDKFPISRPNLTFSTLTVSNMSPEDSSIYLCSGQGSGGTEAFFGQGTRLTVV.

The chain employs TRBV27 and TRBJ1-4; D is ambiguous. With 4 bases removed from V and 8 bases from J, the gap between germline ends came to 11 bases. The CDR3 covers 13 residues. The germline V gene has CDR1 MNHEY and CDR2 SMNVEV (reference sequence). CDR3 protein: CASSWRLDEKLFF. In DNA form, the CDR3 reads TGTGCCAGCAGTTGGCGGTTGGACGAAAAACTGTTTTTT. The full variable domain, in which reference TRBV27 and TRBJ1-4 provide the parts outside the CDR3, is EAQVTQNPRYLITVTGKKLTVTCSQNMNHEYMSWYRQDPGLGLRQIYYSMNVEVTDKGDVPEGYKVSRKEKRNFPLILESPSPNQTSLYFCASSWRLDEKLFFGSGTQLSVL.

This clonotype was counted between two and nine times. The rearrangement uses TRBV11-1 and TRBJ2-5, with unresolved D. The DNA end lines up better with TRBJ2-7; the J call may be wrong. The CDR3 totals 13 residues. Germline V gives CDR1 SGHAT, CDR2 FQDESV (reference sequence). CDR3 sequence (DNA): TGTGCCAGCACCCCAGGAAGATCCGGCGAGCAGTACTTC. It codes for CASTPGRSGEQYF.

The chain uses TRBV24-1 and TRBJ2-1; 11 bases match TRBD2. The CDR3 length is 19 residues. The V gene's germline CDR1 is KGHDR and CDR2 SFDVKD. V lost 4 bases, J lost 0 bases, and 10 bases stayed unmatched. CDR3 nucleotide sequence: TGTGCCACCAGTGACCCTGGACCCACTAGCGGGAGCTCCTACAATGAGCAGTTCTTC. Protein: CATSDPGPTSGSSYNEQFF.

J is TRBJ2-1 and V is TRBV7-9; the D gene is possibly TRBD1 (5 bases). V lost 5 bases and J 3 bases, leaving 11 bases between the germline ends. Germline values: CDR1 SEHNR, CDR2 FQNEAQ (reference sequence). The CDR3 runs 14 residues. CDR3 DNA: TGTGCCAGCAGCCAATATCAGGGCTACAATGAGCAGTTCTTC. The encoded protein is CASSQYQGYNEQFF.

This clonotype was recorded a few times. The gene calls are TRBV15 and TRBJ2-5; D might be TRBD1 or TRBD2, each matching 6 bases. Germline values: CDR1 LNHNV, CDR2 YYDKDF (reference sequence). This CDR3 spans 17 amino acids. The ends were cut back, 0 bases at V and 5 bases at J, with 19 bases in the middle. CDR3 DNA sequence: TGTGCCACCAGCAGAGATTATATAGGGGGGATGGGGGAGACCCAGTACTTC. Amino acids: CATSRDYIGGMGETQYF. Full variable domain (missing parts from reference TRBV15 and TRBJ2-5): DAMVIQNPRYQVTQFGKPVTLSCSQTLNHNVMYWYQQKSSQAPKLLFHYYDKDFNNEADTPDNFQSRRPNTSFCFLDIRSPGLGDTAMYLCATSRDYIGGMGETQYFGPGTRLLVL.

Comment on this clonotype: The junction departs from germline at one end; a sequencing error may be responsible. This chain joins TRBV15 and TRBJ2-5, with 13 bases aligning to TRBD2. The germline CDR1 and CDR2 sequences are LNHNV and YYDKDF (reference sequence). The CDR3 contains 20 residues. The CDR3 DNA reads TGTGCCACCAACAGAGATGGCGCCCTCGGACTAGCGGGAGTTCAAGAGACCCAGTACTTC. Translation gives CATNRDGALGLAGVQETQYF.

The V call is TRBV9, the J call TRBJ2-1; D is undetermined. With 1 base removed from V and 8 bases from J, the gap between germline ends came to 10 bases. CDR1 is SGDLS and CDR2 is YYNGEE in the germline V gene. This CDR3 spans 13 amino acids. The CDR3 region is CASSVNSNHEQFF. Here the CDR3 DNA reads TGTGCCAGCAGCGTAAACTCCAACCATGAGCAGTTCTTC.

This clonotype has just a few counts. The rearrangement uses TRBV9 and TRBJ1-2; 8 nucleotides match TRBD1. Trimming at V came to 1 base and at J to 7 bases, leaving 6 bases not matched to a gene. Germline V CDR1 and CDR2: SGDLS, YYNGEE. The CDR3 totals 14 residues. The CDR3 sequence is CASSVLTGAGGYTF. The CDR3 DNA sequence: TGTGCCAGCAGCGTACTGACAGGGGCGGGTGGCTACACCTTC.